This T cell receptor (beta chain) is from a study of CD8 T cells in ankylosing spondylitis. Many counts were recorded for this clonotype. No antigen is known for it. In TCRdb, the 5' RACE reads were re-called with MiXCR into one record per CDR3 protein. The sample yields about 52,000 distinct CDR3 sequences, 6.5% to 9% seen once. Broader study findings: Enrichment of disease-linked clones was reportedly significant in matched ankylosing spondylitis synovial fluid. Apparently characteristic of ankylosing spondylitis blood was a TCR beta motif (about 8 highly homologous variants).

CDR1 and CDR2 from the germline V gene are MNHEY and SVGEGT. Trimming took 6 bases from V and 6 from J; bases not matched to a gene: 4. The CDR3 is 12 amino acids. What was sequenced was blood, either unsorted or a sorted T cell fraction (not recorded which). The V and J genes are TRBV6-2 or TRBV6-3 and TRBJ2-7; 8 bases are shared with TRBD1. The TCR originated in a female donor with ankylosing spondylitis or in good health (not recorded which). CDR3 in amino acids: CASSRRGREQYV. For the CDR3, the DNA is TGTGCCAGCAGCCGCAGGGGGCGCGAGCAGTACGTC.